Listed here is a single TCR beta chain. Its antigen remains unknown. These data belong to a study of T cells in Graves' hyperthyroidism and ophthalmopathy. Study-level results: Ophthalmopathy was told apart from stable hyperthyroidism by a 13 V-J model. Blood held most thyroid clonotypes expanded above 0.001 frequency.

RNA transcripts provided the source from which TCR beta CDR3 regions were amplified. The HTBI primer set drove a first-round RT-PCR of the TCR CDR3. TCRdb re-called the multiplex PCR reads through MiXCR, storing one row per CDR3 protein. The sample has about 640,000 distinct CDR3 sequences, roughly 20% seen once. Trimming removed 2 bases from V and 1 base from J; junction bases left unmatched: 3. This CDR3 has 16 amino acids. Germline CDR1 reads SNHLY; CDR2 reads FYNNEI. The chain joins TRBV2 to TRBJ2-1; 9 positions agree with TRBD2. The clonotype was recovered from a man younger than 40 with Graves' ophthalmopathy. Sequenced: blood. The CDR3 DNA is TGTGCCAGCAGTGAATTAGCGGGAGCATCCTACAATGAGCAGTTCTTC. Translation: CASSELAGASYNEQFF.